This TCR beta chain was sequenced during a study of T cells in Graves' hyperthyroidism and ophthalmopathy. The PBMCs were taken from around 9.1 ml of fresh peripheral blood. This clonotype was picked up a small number of times. Its antigen is unknown. Amplification targeted TCR beta CDR3 regions from RNA transcripts. A set of HTBI primers served as the primers for a first-round RT-PCR of the TCR CDR3. TCRdb ran MiXCR on the multiplex PCR reads and lists one entry per CDR3 protein. The sample consists of 600,000 to 900,000 distinct CDR3 sequences, about a sixth of them appearing once. General study points: Also found in blood were most expanded thyroid clonotypes above 0.001. Using 13 V-J features, a model discriminated ophthalmopathy from stable hyperthyroidism. For ophthalmopathy, model prediction preceded onset by a median roughly 5.9 months.

This clonotype was sampled from a man between 18 and 29 years old with Graves' hyperthyroidism. Sequencing was done on a sample of blood.

The CDR3 DNA reads as TGTGCCAGCAGCATTGGACCCGCCGGGACTAGCGAATACGAGCAGTACTTC. Protein product: CASSIGPAGTSEYEQYF. V and J are TRBV5-5 and TRBJ2-7; 10 nucleotides agree with TRBD2. After removal of 4 bases from V and 4 bases from J, the junction contained 14 bases not matched to a gene. The CDR3 totals 17 residues. Looked up from germline, CDR1 is SGHKS and CDR2 is YYEKEE (reference sequence).